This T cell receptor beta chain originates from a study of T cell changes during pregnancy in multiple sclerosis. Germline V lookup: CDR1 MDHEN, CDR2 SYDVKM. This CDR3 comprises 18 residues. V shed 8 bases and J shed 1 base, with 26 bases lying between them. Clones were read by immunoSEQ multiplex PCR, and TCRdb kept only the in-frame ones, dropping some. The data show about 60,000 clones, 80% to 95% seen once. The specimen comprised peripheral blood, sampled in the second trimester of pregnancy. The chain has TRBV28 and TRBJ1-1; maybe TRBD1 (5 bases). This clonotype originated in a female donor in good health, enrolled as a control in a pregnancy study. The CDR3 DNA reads TGTGCCAGCCCCCCTACGACAGTGACATCCTCTAGGAACACTGAAGCTTTCTTT. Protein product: CASPPTTVTSSRNTEAFF. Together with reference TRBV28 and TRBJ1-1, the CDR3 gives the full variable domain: DVKVTQSSRYLVKRTGEKVFLECVQDMDHENMFWYRQDPGLGLRLIYFSYDVKMKEKGDIPEGYSVSREKKERFSLILESASTNQTSMYLCASPPTTVTSSRNTEAFFGQGTRLTVV.